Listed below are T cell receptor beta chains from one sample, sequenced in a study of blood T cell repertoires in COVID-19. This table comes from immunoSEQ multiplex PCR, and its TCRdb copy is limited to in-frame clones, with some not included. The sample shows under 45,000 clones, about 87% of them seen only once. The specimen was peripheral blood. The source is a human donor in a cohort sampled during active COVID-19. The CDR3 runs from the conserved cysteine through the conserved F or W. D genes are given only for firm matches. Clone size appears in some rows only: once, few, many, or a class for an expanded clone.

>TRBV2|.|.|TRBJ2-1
TGTGCCAGCAGTGGTCCTCTCTACAATGAGCAGTTCTTC
CASSGPLYNEQFF
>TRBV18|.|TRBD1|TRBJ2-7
TGTGCCAGCTCGCGTTCGACAGGGGTCGGGGACGAGCAGTACTTC
CASSRSTGVGDEQYF
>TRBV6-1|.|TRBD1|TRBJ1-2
TGTGCCAGCAGTGAATCATTCGGCAGGGGGAACTATGGCTACACCTTC
CASSESFGRGNYGYTF
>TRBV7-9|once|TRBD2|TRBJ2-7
TGTGCCAGCAGCTTAGGGCGTAGCGGGAGCTCCTACGAGCAGTACTTC
CASSLGRSGSSYEQYF
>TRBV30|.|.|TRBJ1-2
TGTGCCTGGAGTGTACATCAGGGCGGTGCCTACACCTTC
CAWSVHQGGAYTF
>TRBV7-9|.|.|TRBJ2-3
TGTGCCAGCAACCTTATGGGGGCCGCTAGCACAGATACGCAGTATTTT
CASNLMGAASTDTQYF
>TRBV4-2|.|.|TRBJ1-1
TGTGCCAGCAGCCACCCCGTCCAGGGGAGGGCTGAAGCTTTCTTT
CASSHPVQGRAEAFF
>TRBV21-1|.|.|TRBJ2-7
TGTGCCAGCAGCCCCCATTCCCGACACTTAGTCCCCCACGAGCAGTACTTC
CASSPHSRHLVPHEQYF
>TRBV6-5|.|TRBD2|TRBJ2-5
TGTGCCAGCAGTCCCCGGGGTAGCGGGTGGGAGACCCAGTACTTC
CASSPRGSGWETQYF
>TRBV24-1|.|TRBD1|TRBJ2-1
TGTGCCACCAGTGATCTCCGGGACAGCTACAATGAGCAGTTCTTC
CATSDLRDSYNEQFF
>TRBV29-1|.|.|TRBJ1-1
TGCAGCGTTGAAGGAGGGGAGGGGAAAAACACTGAAGCTTTCTTT
CSVEGGEGKNTEAFF
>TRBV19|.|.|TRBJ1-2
TGTGCCAGTAGTATAGATCCCCGGGGATATGGCTACACCTTC
CASSIDPRGYGYTF
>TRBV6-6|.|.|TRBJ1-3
TGTGCCAGCAGTCAACAGGGCTCTGGAAACACCATATATTTT
CASSQQGSGNTIYF
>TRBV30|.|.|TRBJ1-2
TGTGCCTGGAGTGTAAACCAGGGCCGATTTCTCTATGGCTACACCTTC
CAWSVNQGRFLYGYTF
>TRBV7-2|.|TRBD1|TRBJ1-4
TGTGCCAGCAGCTTGACAGGGAATGAAAAACTGTTTTTT
CASSLTGNEKLFF
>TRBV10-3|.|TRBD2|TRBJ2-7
TGTGCCATCAGCCTAGCGGGAGGCAACGAGCAGTACTTC
CAISLAGGNEQYF